A single sample is the source of the 2 T cell receptor beta chains below, sequenced in a study of blood T cells in healthy people across ages. A J-beta primer mix and a sample-barcoded 5' primer were used in a second PCR of roughly 6 to 11 cycles. Each CDR3 protein is one row after TCRdb ran MiXCR on the 5' RACE reads. Of approximately 850,000 distinct CDR3 sequences in the sample, under 45% were seen once. Sequencing used blood. Source of these receptors: a man in his sixties in good health.

The rearrangement links TRBV7-2 to TRBJ2-3; 14 nucleotides align to TRBD2. The germline gives CDR1 SGHTA, CDR2 FQGNSA. The CDR3 has 19 residues. V shed 5 bases, J shed 0 bases, and the junction held 10 bases outside the gene matches. CDR3 region: CASSNAIGLAGGSTDTQYF. CDR3 DNA: TGTGCCAGCAGCAACGCCATAGGACTAGCGGGGGGTAGCACAGATACGCAGTATTTT.

In its sample, this clonotype was seen a few times. This chain connects TRBV5-1 to TRBJ2-7, with 11 bases matching TRBD1. CDR3 length: 17 amino acids. Trimming cost V 4 bases and J 2 bases; bases outside gene matches: 11. Germline values: CDR1 SGHRS, CDR2 YFSETQ. This CDR3 is CASSQNPGQGVAYEQYF. The CDR3 DNA follows: TGCGCCAGCAGCCAAAACCCGGGACAGGGGGTGGCCTACGAGCAGTACTTC.